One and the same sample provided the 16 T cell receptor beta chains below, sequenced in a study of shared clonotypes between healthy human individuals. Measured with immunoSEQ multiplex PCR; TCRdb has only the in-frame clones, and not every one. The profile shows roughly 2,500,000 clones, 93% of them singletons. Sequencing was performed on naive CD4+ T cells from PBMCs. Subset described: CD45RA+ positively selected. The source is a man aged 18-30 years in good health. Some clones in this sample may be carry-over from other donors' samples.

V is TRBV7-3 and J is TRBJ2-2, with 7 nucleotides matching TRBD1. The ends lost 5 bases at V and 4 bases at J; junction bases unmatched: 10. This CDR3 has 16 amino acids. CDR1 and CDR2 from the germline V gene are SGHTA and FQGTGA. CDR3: CASSLWDSSPTGELFF. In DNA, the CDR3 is TGTGCCAGCAGCCTTTGGGACAGCAGTCCCACCGGGGAGCTGTTTTTT.

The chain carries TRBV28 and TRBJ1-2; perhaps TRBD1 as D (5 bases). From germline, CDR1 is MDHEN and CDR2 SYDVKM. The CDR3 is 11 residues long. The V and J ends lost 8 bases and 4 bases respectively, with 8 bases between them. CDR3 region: CASFDSYGYTF. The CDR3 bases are TGTGCCAGCTTCGACAGCTATGGCTACACCTTC.

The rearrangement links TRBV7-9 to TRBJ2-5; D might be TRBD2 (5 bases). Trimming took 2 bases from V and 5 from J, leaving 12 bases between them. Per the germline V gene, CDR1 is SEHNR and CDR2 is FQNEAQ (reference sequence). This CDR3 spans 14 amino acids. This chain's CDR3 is CASSLIMGGETQYF. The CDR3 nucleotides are TGTGCCAGCAGCTTAATAATGGGCGGGGAGACCCAGTACTTC.

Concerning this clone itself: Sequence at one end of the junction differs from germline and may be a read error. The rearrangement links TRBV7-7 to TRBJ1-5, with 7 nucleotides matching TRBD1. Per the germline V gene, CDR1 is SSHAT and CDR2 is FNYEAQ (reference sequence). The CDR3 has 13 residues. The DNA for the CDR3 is TGTGCCGGCAGCCTCGACAGGGACCAGCCCCAGCATTTT. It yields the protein CAGSLDRDQPQHF.

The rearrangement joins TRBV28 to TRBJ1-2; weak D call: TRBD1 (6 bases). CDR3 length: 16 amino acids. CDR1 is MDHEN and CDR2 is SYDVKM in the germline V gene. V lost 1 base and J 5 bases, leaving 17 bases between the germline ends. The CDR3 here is CASSLSAPQGTYGYTF. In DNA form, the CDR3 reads TGTGCCAGCAGTTTATCGGCTCCACAGGGAACATATGGCTACACCTTC.

The CDR3 coding sequence is TGTGCCAGCAGCCTGATTAGCGGGAGTGCCTACGAGCAGTACTTC. Translating gives CASSLISGSAYEQYF. The V gene is TRBV5-5, the J gene TRBJ2-7; 9 nucleotides line up with TRBD2. Germline V lookup: CDR1 SGHKS, CDR2 YYEKEE (reference sequence). V lost 4 bases to trimming and J lost 2 bases; unmatched junction nucleotides: 7. The CDR3 is 15 amino acids.

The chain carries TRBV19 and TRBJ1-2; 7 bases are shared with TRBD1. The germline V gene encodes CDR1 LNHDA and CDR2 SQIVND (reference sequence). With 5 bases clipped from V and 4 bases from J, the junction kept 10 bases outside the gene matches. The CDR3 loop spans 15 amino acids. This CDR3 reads CASSLRDRRLYGYTF. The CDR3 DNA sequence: TGTGCCAGTAGTCTCCGGGACAGAAGGCTCTATGGCTACACCTTC.

The CDR3 reads CASSTGQQDNSPLHF. DNA of the CDR3: TGTGCCAGCAGCACCGGACAGCAGGATAATTCACCCCTCCACTTT. The chain joins TRBV5-6 to TRBJ1-6, with D maybe TRBD1 (6 bases). Trimming took off 4 bases at V and 5 bases at J, with 13 bases between the two ends. CDR1 and CDR2 (germline): SGHDT, YYEEEE. This CDR3 has 15 amino acids.

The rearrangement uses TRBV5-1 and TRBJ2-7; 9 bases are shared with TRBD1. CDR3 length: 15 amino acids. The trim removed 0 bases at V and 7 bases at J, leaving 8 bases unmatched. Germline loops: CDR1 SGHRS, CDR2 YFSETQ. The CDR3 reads CASSLAAGQGREQYF. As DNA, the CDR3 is TGCGCCAGCAGCTTGGCCGCGGGACAGGGAAGAGAGCAGTACTTC.

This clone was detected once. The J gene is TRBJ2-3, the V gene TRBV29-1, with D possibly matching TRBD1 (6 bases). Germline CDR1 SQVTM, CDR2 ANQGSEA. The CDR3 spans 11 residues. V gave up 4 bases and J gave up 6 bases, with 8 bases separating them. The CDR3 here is CSVGGPDTQYF. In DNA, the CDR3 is TGCAGCGTTGGGGGGCCGGATACGCAGTATTTT.

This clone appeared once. The CDR3 loop is CASSEYSGRYEQYF. As DNA, the CDR3 is TGTGCCAGCAGTGAATATAGCGGGAGGTACGAGCAGTACTTC. The chain links TRBV25-1 to TRBJ2-7; 10 bases map to TRBD2. After removal of 0 bases from V and 4 bases from J, the junction contained 0 bases not matched to a gene. The CDR3 is 14 residues long. CDR1 is MGHDK and CDR2 is SYGVNS in the germline V gene.

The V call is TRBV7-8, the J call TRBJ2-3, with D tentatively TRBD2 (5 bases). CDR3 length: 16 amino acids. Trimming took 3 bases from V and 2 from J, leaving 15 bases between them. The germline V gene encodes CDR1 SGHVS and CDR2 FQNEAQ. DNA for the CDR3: TGTGCCAGCAGCTTCGGGGATGCCCGGGCCACAGATACGCAGTATTTT. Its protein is CASSFGDARATDTQYF.

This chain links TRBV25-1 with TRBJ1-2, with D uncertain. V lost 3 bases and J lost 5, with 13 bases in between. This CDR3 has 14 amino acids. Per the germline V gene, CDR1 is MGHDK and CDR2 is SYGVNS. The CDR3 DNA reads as TGTGCCAGCAGTGACCGTAGGTCTTTATATGGCTACACCTTC. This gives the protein CASSDRRSLYGYTF.

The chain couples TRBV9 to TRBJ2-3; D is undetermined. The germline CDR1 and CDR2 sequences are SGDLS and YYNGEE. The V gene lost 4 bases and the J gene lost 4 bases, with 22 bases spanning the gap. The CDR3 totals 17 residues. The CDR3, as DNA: TGTGCCAGCAGCCTCAAGACGGGCGGTTCTACGGCAGATACGCAGTATTTT. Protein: CASSLKTGGSTADTQYF. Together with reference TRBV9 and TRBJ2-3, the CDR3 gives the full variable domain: DSGVTQTPKHLITATGQRVTLRCSPRSGDLSVYWYQQSLDQGLQFLIQYYNGEERAKGNILERFSAQQFPDLHSELNLSSLELGDSALYFCASSLKTGGSTADTQYFGPGTRLTVL.

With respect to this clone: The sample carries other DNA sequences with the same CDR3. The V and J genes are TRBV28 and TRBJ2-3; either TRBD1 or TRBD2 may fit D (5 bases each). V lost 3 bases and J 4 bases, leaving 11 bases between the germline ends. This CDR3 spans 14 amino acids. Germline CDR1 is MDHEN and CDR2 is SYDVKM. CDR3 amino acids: CASSLPQGADTQYF. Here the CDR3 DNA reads TGTGCCAGCAGTTTGCCCCAGGGAGCAGATACGCAGTATTTT.

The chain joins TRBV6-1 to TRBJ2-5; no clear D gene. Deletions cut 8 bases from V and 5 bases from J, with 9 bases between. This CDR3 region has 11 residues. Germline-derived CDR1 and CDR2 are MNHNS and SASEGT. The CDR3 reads CASQVAETQYF. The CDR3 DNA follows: TGTGCCAGCCAAGTCGCGGAGACCCAGTACTTC.